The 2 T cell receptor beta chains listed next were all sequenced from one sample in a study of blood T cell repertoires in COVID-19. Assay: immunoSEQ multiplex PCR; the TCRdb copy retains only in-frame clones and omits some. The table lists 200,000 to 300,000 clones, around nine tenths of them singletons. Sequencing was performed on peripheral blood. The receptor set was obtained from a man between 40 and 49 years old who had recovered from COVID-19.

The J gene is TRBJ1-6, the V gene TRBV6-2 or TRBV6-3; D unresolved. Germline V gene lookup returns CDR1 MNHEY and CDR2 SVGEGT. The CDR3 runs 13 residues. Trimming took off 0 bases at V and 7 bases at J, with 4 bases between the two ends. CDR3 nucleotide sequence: TGTGCCAGCAGTTACTCACGGAATTCACCCCTCCACTTT. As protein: CASSYSRNSPLHF.

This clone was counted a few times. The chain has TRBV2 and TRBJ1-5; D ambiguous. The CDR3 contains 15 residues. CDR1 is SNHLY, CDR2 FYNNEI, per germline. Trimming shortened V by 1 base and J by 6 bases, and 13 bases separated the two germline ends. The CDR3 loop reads CASSEVGVKSQPQHF. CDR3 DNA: TGTGCCAGCAGTGAAGTCGGGGTCAAAAGTCAGCCCCAGCATTTT. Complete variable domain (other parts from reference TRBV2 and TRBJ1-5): EPEVTQTPSHQVTQMGQEVILRCVPISNHLYFYWYRQILGQKVEFLVSFYNNEISEKSEIFDDQFSVERPDGSNFTLKIRSTKLEDSAMYFCASSEVGVKSQPQHFGDGTRLSIL.